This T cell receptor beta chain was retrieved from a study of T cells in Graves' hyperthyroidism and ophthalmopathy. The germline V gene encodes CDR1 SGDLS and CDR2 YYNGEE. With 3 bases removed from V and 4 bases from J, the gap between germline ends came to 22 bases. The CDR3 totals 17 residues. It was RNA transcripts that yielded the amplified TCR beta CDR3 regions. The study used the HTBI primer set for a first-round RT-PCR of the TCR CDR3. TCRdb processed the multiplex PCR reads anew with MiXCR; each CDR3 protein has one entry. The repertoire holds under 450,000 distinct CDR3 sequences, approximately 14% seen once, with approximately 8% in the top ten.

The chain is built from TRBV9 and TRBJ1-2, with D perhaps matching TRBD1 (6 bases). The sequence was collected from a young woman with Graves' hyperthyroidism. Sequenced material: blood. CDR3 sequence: CASSELLTGQTSYGYTF. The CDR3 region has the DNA TGTGCCAGCAGCGAACTACTGACAGGCCAAACCTCCTATGGCTACACCTTC.